What follows are 24 T cell receptor beta chains derived from one specimen sequenced in a study of cytomegalovirus exposure and HLA in healthy donors. In the PCR, 60 Vbeta and 13 Jbeta primers were used. Sequencing was performed with immunoSEQ multiplex PCR; in TCRdb, only in-frame clones are kept and a portion is missing. The sample yields about 160,000 clones, 80% seen once. Sequencing was performed on PBMCs. These receptors all come from a woman in her forties or fifties in good health and CMV-seropositive.

The rearrangement links TRBV11-3 to TRBJ2-3, with 8 bases aligning to TRBD1. This CDR3 comprises 14 residues. Germline V gives CDR1 SGHNT, CDR2 YENEEA. V lost 5 bases to trimming and J lost 4 bases; unmatched junction nucleotides: 5. CDR3 bases: TGTGCCAGCAGCCGGACAGGGAGCCCAGATACGCAGTATTTT. Protein: CASSRTGSPDTQYF.

The rearrangement uses TRBV11-2 and TRBJ1-2, with D possibly TRBD1 on 5 matching bases. The V and J ends lost 5 bases and 2 bases respectively, with 6 bases between them. The CDR3 runs 12 residues. Germline loops: CDR1 SGHAT, CDR2 FQNNGV. The CDR3 sequence is CASSPGNYGYTF. DNA for the CDR3: TGTGCCAGCAGCCCAGGGAACTATGGCTACACCTTC.

The chain uses TRBV6-1 and TRBJ1-2; TRBD1 matches 7 bases. Germline trimming cut 3 bases from V and 5 bases from J; bases unmatched to any gene: 9. The CDR3 extends over 15 amino acids. The germline V gene encodes CDR1 MNHNS and CDR2 SASEGT. The CDR3 loop reads CASSDHGQAPYGYTF. The CDR3 region has the DNA TGTGCCAGCAGTGACCACGGACAGGCCCCTTATGGCTACACCTTC.

This sequence joins TRBV5-1 and TRBJ2-6; tentatively, D is TRBD1 (5 bases). Germline V gives CDR1 SGHRS, CDR2 YFSETQ. V lost 3 bases and J lost 0, with 10 bases in between. The CDR3 runs 16 residues. The CDR3 bases are TGCGCCAGCAGCTCAGGGCGGCGCTCTGGGGCCAACGTCCTGACTTTC. Protein sequence: CASSSGRRSGANVLTF.

The genes are TRBV7-2 and TRBJ2-5, with TRBD2 matching 7 bases. After removal of 2 bases from V and 5 bases from J, the junction contained 8 bases not matched to a gene. The germline V gene encodes CDR1 SGHTA and CDR2 FQGNSA. The CDR3 extends over 15 amino acids. CDR3: CASSLSGGEWETQYF. The CDR3 bases are TGTGCCAGCAGCTTATCTGGGGGGGAGTGGGAGACCCAGTACTTC.

V gene TRBV28 combines with J gene TRBJ2-3, with D perhaps TRBD2 (6 bases). CDR1 and CDR2 from the germline V gene are MDHEN and SYDVKM. V was pared by 4 bases and J by 4 bases, with 15 bases between. CDR3 length: 15 amino acids. CDR3 residues: CASSSPREPPDTQYF. The DNA for the CDR3 is TGTGCCAGCAGTTCCCCTCGGGAGCCCCCAGATACGCAGTATTTT.

The genes are TRBV7-9 and TRBJ2-1, with 9 bases that match TRBD2. The trim removed 5 bases at V and 1 base at J, leaving 9 bases unmatched. CDR1 is SEHNR and CDR2 is FQNEAQ in the germline V gene (reference sequence). This CDR3 spans 17 amino acids. In DNA, the CDR3 is TGTGCCAGCAGCCCTACCTCGGGACTAGCTTCCTACAATGAGCAGTTCTTC. This translates into CASSPTSGLASYNEQFF.

This clone was detected only a few times. The chain employs TRBV25-1 and TRBJ1-1; no reliable D call. CDR1 is MGHDK and CDR2 is SYGVNS in the germline V gene. V gave up 2 bases and J gave up 4 bases, with 8 bases separating them. The length of the CDR3 is 13 residues. CDR3 nucleotides: TGTGCCAGCAGTGAAAGCGTCTCCACTGAAGCTTTCTTT. It is translated as CASSESVSTEAFF.

V gene TRBV7-9 combines with J gene TRBJ1-1; 7 positions agree with TRBD1. V gave up 5 bases and J gave up 6 bases; unmatched junction bases: 9. Germline V gives CDR1 SEHNR, CDR2 FQNEAQ (reference sequence). The CDR3 is 14 residues long. This chain's CDR3 is CASSALQGWSEAFF. The CDR3 coding sequence is TGTGCCAGCAGCGCCCTACAGGGGTGGTCTGAAGCTTTCTTT. The full variable domain, in which reference TRBV7-9 and TRBJ1-1 provide the parts outside the CDR3, is DTGVSQNPRHKITKRGQNVTFRCDPISEHNRLYWYRQTLGQGPEFLTYFQNEAQLEKSRLLSDRFSAERPKGSFSTLEIQRTEQGDSAMYLCASSALQGWSEAFFGQGTRLTVV.

This sequence joins TRBV29-1 and TRBJ1-2, with 7 bases matching TRBD1. Germline assignment: CDR1 SQVTM and CDR2 ANQGSEA. This CDR3 is 15 amino acids long. V lost 8 bases and J lost 3; bases outside the gene matches: 15. CDR3 nucleotide sequence: TGCAGCCTAGGCGGTCCTCGTACAGGGGACTATGGCTACACCTTC. Its protein product is CSLGGPRTGDYGYTF. Drawing the rest from reference TRBV29-1 and TRBJ1-2, the complete variable domain is SAVISQKPSRDICQRGTSLTIQCQVDSQVTMMFWYRQQPGQSLTLIATANQGSEATYESGFVIDKFPISRPNLTFSTLTVSNMSPEDSSIYLCSLGGPRTGDYGYTFGSGTRLTVV.

This clone appeared a single time. The rearrangement links TRBV28 to TRBJ2-3; D might be TRBD1 (5 bases). The V end was cut by 11 bases, the J end by 3 bases, with 15 bases between. The CDR3 is 13 amino acids. CDR1 is MDHEN, CDR2 SYDVKM, per germline. CDR3 region: CAWGRGLTDTQYF. In DNA, the CDR3 is TGTGCCTGGGGTAGGGGTTTAACAGATACGCAGTATTTT.

The chain joins TRBV6-1 to TRBJ1-3; D is perhaps TRBD1 (5 bases). Germline CDR1 and CDR2: MNHNS and SASEGT. The length of the CDR3 is 16 residues. Deletions cut 3 bases from V and 8 bases from J, with 20 bases between. CDR3 bases: TGTGCCAGCAGTGAGTCCCACAGGCCCCCGGGCGACACCATATATTTT. It codes for CASSESHRPPGDTIYF.

This chain joins TRBV28 and TRBJ2-7; 14 bases fit TRBD2. The CDR3 has 15 amino acids. The junction had 10 bases not matched to a gene; V was cut back by 6 bases and J by 9 bases. Per germline, CDR1 MDHEN and CDR2 SYDVKM. The DNA for the CDR3 is TGTGCCAGCAGCCGGTCGGGACTAGCGGGGGACCCGCAGTACTTC. It yields the protein CASSRSGLAGDPQYF.

This clone has just one count. The chain links TRBV4-2 to TRBJ2-7; tentatively, D is TRBD1 (5 bases). CDR1 is LGHNA, CDR2 YNFKEQ, per germline. Between the trimmed V and J ends, which lost 4 bases and 3 bases, there was a span of 19 bases. CDR3 length: 16 amino acids. As DNA, the CDR3 is TGTGCCAGCAGCCCTAAGGGGCTAGGGGCCGGCTACGAGCAGTACTTC. It yields the protein CASSPKGLGAGYEQYF.

This clone has just a few counts. The V gene is TRBV15, the J gene TRBJ2-2, with TRBD2 identical over 8 bases. The CDR3 totals 16 residues. J lost 5 bases, V lost 0 bases, and 5 bases had no gene match. Germline V gene lookup returns CDR1 LNHNV and CDR2 YYDKDF (reference sequence). CDR3: CATSRDREGFTGELFF. CDR3 sequence (DNA): TGTGCCACCAGCAGAGACCGGGAGGGATTTACCGGGGAGCTGTTTTTT.

The V and J genes are TRBV4-1 and TRBJ1-2; tentative D call: TRBD1 (5 bases). Per germline, CDR1 MGHRA and CDR2 YSYEKL. This CDR3 has 15 residues. The V and J ends lost 4 bases and 9 bases respectively, with 21 bases between them. CDR3 DNA sequence: TGCGCCAGCAGCCCCGAACGGGGGACCTCTAAAAGCTACACCTTC. Protein sequence: CASSPERGTSKSYTF.

The chain joins TRBV18 to TRBJ1-5; 8 nucleotides agree with TRBD1. The CDR3 has 16 amino acids. Germline V gene sequence: CDR1 KGHSH, CDR2 LQKENI. J lost 9 bases, V lost 3 bases, and 13 bases had no gene match. CDR3 nucleotides: TGTGCCAGCTCACCGCGGACAGGGCAAAACCTTTCGCCCCAGCATTTT. This sequence encodes CASSPRTGQNLSPQHF. Looking up the rest from reference TRBV18 and TRBJ1-5 gives the full variable domain: NAGVMQNPRHLVRRRGQEARLRCSPMKGHSHVYWYRQLPEEGLKFMVYLQKENIIDESGMPKERFSAEFPKEGPSILRIQQVVRGDSAAYFCASSPRTGQNLSPQHFGDGTRLSIL.

J is TRBJ1-2 and V is TRBV5-6; D possibly corresponds to TRBD1 (5 bases). CDR1 is SGHDT, CDR2 YYEEEE, per germline. The CDR3 has 16 residues. Trimming removed 4 bases from V and 3 bases from J, with 19 bases in between. CDR3 in DNA: TGTGCCAGCAGCCCCCCGGGGGAGGCGACCTACTATGGCTACACCTTC. Amino acid sequence: CASSPPGEATYYGYTF.

Of note for this clone: A read error may account for a junction end that differs from germline. The V call is TRBV7-9, the J call TRBJ2-5, with a tentative D call TRBD2 (6 bases). The CDR3 covers 15 residues. Germline CDR1 reads SEHNR; CDR2 reads FQNEAQ (reference sequence). This chain's CDR3 is CSSSLYLGGEETQYF. The CDR3 DNA follows: TGTTCCAGCAGCTTATACCTGGGGGGTGAGGAGACCCAGTACTTC. The entire variable domain, with the rest obtained from reference TRBV7-9 and TRBJ2-5, is as follows: DTGVSQNPRHKITKRGQNVTFRCDPISEHNRLYWYRQTLGQGPEFLTYFQNEAQLEKSRLLSDRFSAERPKGSFSTLEIQRTEQGDSAMYLCSSSLYLGGEETQYFGPGTRLLVL.

The gene calls are TRBV5-4 and TRBJ1-5; weak D call: TRBD1 (5 bases). Germline assignment: CDR1 SGHNT and CDR2 YYREEE (reference sequence). The CDR3 sequence is 14 residues long. V was pared by 2 bases and J by 5 bases, with 11 bases between. CDR3 sequence reads: CASSLGGVDQPQHF. CDR3 nucleotide sequence: TGTGCCAGCAGCTTAGGAGGGGTGGATCAGCCCCAGCATTTT.

The chain is built from TRBV19 and TRBJ1-5, with a possible D match to TRBD1 (6 bases). Between the trimmed V and J ends, which lost 2 bases and 10 bases, there was a span of 21 bases. Germline CDR1 is LNHDA and CDR2 is SQIVND (reference sequence). This CDR3 has 16 residues. CDR3 sequence: CASSISSSPSRGPQHF. The CDR3 DNA is TGTGCCAGTAGTATATCTAGTAGCCCCAGCAGGGGACCCCAGCATTTT.

The chain combines TRBV4-1 with TRBJ2-3, with 7 bases lining up with TRBD1. The CDR3 is 18 residues long. Per the germline V gene, CDR1 is MGHRA and CDR2 is YSYEKL. Trimming at V came to 0 bases and at J to 6 bases, leaving 15 bases not matched to a gene. CDR3 sequence reads: CASSQDPQGRGISDTQYF. The DNA for the CDR3 is TGCGCCAGCAGCCAAGATCCTCAGGGCAGGGGGATTTCTGATACGCAGTATTTT.

J is TRBJ1-2 and V is TRBV28, with 10 bases that match TRBD1. Germline CDR1 is MDHEN and CDR2 is SYDVKM. V lost 2 bases, J lost 8 bases, and 8 bases stayed unmatched. This CDR3 contains 15 residues. The CDR3 coding sequence is TGTGCCAGCAGTTTACTCACCCGGACAGGGGGGGGCTACACCTTC. It encodes CASSLLTRTGGGYTF.

The chain employs TRBV11-2 and TRBJ1-2; D uncertain. Germline lookup yields CDR1 SGHAT and CDR2 FQNNGV. The CDR3 runs to 15 residues. V gave up 0 bases and J gave up 2 bases, with 10 bases separating them. In DNA form, the CDR3 reads TGTGCCAGCAGCTTAGATATCTCAGGAAACTATGGCTACACCTTC. The encoded protein is CASSLDISGNYGYTF.